Listed here are 26 T cell receptor beta chains from one sample, sequenced in a study of blood T cells in healthy people across ages. With a J-beta primer mix and a sample-barcoded 5' primer, a second PCR ran 7 to 11 cycles. TCRdb re-called the 5' RACE reads through MiXCR, storing one row per CDR3 protein. The repertoire includes over 600,000 distinct CDR3 sequences, about half of them detected once, and roughly 20% sits in the top ten. Input material: blood. These receptors were taken from a man aged 80 or over in good health.

The sample holds many counts of this clonotype. This chain connects TRBV25-1 to TRBJ2-1; the match to TRBD1 covers 8 bases. J was trimmed by 8 bases and V by 6 bases; bases with no gene match: 9. This CDR3 region has 14 residues. Germline CDR1 reads MGHDK; CDR2 reads SYGVNS. The CDR3 nucleotides are TGTGCCAGCAGAGGACAGGGACCTACGTATGAGCAGTTCTTC. Encoded protein: CASRGQGPTYEQFF.

The chain joins TRBV9 to TRBJ2-3; 7 bases match TRBD2. Looked up from germline, CDR1 is SGDLS and CDR2 is YYNGEE. After removal of 0 bases from V and 5 bases from J, the junction contained 12 bases not matched to a gene. CDR3 length: 17 amino acids. The DNA of the CDR3 is TGTGCCAGCAGCGTAGAGCCGGGCGGGAGAGGTAGAGATACGCAGTATTTT. As protein: CASSVEPGGRGRDTQYF.

This clonotype was detected a few times. The chain carries TRBV5-1 and TRBJ1-1; D perhaps matches TRBD1 (5 bases). CDR3 size: 16 residues. V lost 0 bases and J 1 base, leaving 13 bases between the germline ends. Germline V lookup: CDR1 SGHRS, CDR2 YFSETQ. CDR3 sequence (DNA): TGCGCCAGCAGCTTGGGGGTTCTCCAGGGGAACACTGAAGCTTTCTTT. Translating it yields CASSLGVLQGNTEAFF.

The chain uses TRBV20-1 and TRBJ1-5; D remains unclear. With 3 bases removed from V and 6 bases from J, the gap between germline ends came to 6 bases. Germline V lookup: CDR1 DFQATT, CDR2 SNEGSKA (reference sequence). This CDR3 region has 11 residues. This CDR3 reads CSASVGQPQHF. The CDR3 bases are TGCAGTGCTAGCGTGGGTCAGCCCCAGCATTTT.

Worth noting for this clonotype: The junction departs from germline at one end; a sequencing error may be responsible. The J gene is TRBJ1-1, the V gene TRBV29-1; TRBD1 matches at 9 bases. Germline values: CDR1 SQVTM, CDR2 ANQGSEA. The CDR3 consists of 17 residues. The CDR3 here is CSVEGTGLTLMNTEAFF. CDR3 bases: TGCAGCGTCGAAGGGACAGGGCTCACGTTAATGAACACTGAAGCTTTCTTT. Full variable domain (missing parts from reference TRBV29-1 and TRBJ1-1): SAVISQKPSRDICQRGTSLTIQCQVDSQVTMMFWYRQQPGQSLTLIATANQGSEATYESGFVIDKFPISRPNLTFSTLTVSNMSPEDSSIYLCSVEGTGLTLMNTEAFFGQGTRLTVV.

The rearrangement links TRBV2 to TRBJ2-3; no clear D gene. This CDR3 contains 15 residues. V dropped 1 base and J dropped 2 bases, with 10 bases sitting between them. Looked up from germline, CDR1 is SNHLY and CDR2 is FYNNEI. CDR3 DNA sequence: TGTGCCAGCAGTGAAGGTCTAGGAGCCACAGATACGCAGTATTTT. This translates into CASSEGLGATDTQYF.

This clonotype was detected only a few times. The genes are TRBV7-3 and TRBJ2-1; D perhaps matches TRBD1 (5 bases). The germline CDR1 and CDR2 sequences are SGHTA and FQGTGA. V was clipped by 3 bases and J by 7 bases, with 13 bases between them. The CDR3 contains 14 residues. CDR3 nucleotides: TGTGCCAGCAGCTTTACAGGAGCTGGTAATGAGCAGTTCTTC. This translates into CASSFTGAGNEQFF.

The chain combines TRBV10-3 with TRBJ2-3; no clear D gene. The CDR3 contains 14 residues. Trimming removed 5 bases from V and 1 base from J, with 10 bases in between. CDR1 and CDR2 from the germline V gene are ENHRY and SYGVKD. For the CDR3, the DNA is TGTGCCATCAGTTCGCCCCCACGCACAGATACGCAGTATTTT. This sequence encodes CAISSPPRTDTQYF.

V is TRBV10-3 and J is TRBJ2-7; D might be TRBD1 (5 bases). The end of the DNA aligns better with TRBJ2-5, so the J call may be wrong. The CDR3 loop spans 12 amino acids. Looked up from germline, CDR1 is ENHRY and CDR2 is SYGVKD. CDR3 bases: TGTGCCATCAGCCAGGGATCGGAGACCCAGTACTTC. Protein product: CAISQGSETQYF.

The chain has TRBV7-2 and TRBJ2-5, with 7 bases that match TRBD2. The ends lost 2 bases at V and 2 bases at J; junction bases unmatched: 5. The CDR3 covers 15 residues. Germline V gene data show CDR1 as SGHTA and CDR2 as FQGNSA. CDR3 in amino acids: CASSLNRAGQETQYF. For the CDR3, the DNA is TGTGCCAGCAGCTTAAACCGAGCGGGACAAGAGACCCAGTACTTC.

A word on this clonotype: This may come from a read error, since a much larger clone is one base off. This chain connects TRBV4-3 to TRBJ2-1; no firm D call. TRBJ2-7 explains the end of the DNA better; the J call may be wrong. This CDR3 is built from 17 residues. In germline, CDR1 is LGHNA, CDR2 YSLEER. The CDR3 loop reads CASSQDTAVVSYSEQYF. CDR3 in DNA: TGCGCCAGCAGCCAAGATACCGCAGTAGTGTCCTACAGTGAGCAGTACTTC.

This sequence joins TRBV5-1 and TRBJ2-7; weak D call: TRBD2 (5 bases). V was trimmed by 0 bases and J by 3 bases, leaving 13 bases between them. CDR1 SGHRS and CDR2 YFSETQ come from the germline V gene. This CDR3 comprises 15 residues. CDR3 nucleotide sequence: TGCGCCAGCAGCTTGGAAGGGAGAACCTACTACGAGCAGTACTTC. It encodes CASSLEGRTYYEQYF. Supplemented by reference TRBV5-1 and TRBJ2-7, the full variable domain reads KAGVTQTPRYLIKTRGQQVTLSCSPISGHRSVSWYQQTPGQGLQFLFEYFSETQRNKGNFPGRFSGRQFSNSRSEMNVSTLELGDSALYLCASSLEGRTYYEQYFGPGTRLTVT.

This clonotype turned up a few times. The chain uses TRBV28 and TRBJ2-3, with D possibly being TRBD2 (6 bases). Trimming took off 8 bases at V and 4 bases at J, with 16 bases between the two ends. The CDR3 covers 14 residues. Germline-derived CDR1 and CDR2 are MDHEN and SYDVKM. This CDR3 reads CASGGQRGSDTQYF. CDR3 bases: TGTGCCAGCGGTGGACAACGGGGGTCAGATACGCAGTATTTT.

This clonotype appeared a single time. The J gene is TRBJ2-6, the V gene TRBV3-1; D uncertain. The CDR3 extends over 16 amino acids. Trimming pared 0 bases from V and 2 bases from J, leaving 8 bases between. Germline loops: CDR1 LGHDT, CDR2 YNNKEL (reference sequence). CDR3 bases: TGTGCCAGCAGCCAAGAGGTTTCCCCTGGGGCCAACGTCCTGACTTTC. Amino acid sequence: CASSQEVSPGANVLTF.

The chain employs TRBV4-1 and TRBJ2-5; D gene uncertain. The V end lost 4 bases, the J end lost 0 bases, and 12 bases lay between the germline ends. The germline CDR1 and CDR2 sequences are MGHRA and YSYEKL. This CDR3 region has 15 residues. The CDR3 DNA sequence: TGCGCCAGCAGCCCGCTGGCGGCCAACCAAGAGACCCAGTACTTC. Translating gives CASSPLAANQETQYF.

The J gene is TRBJ2-5, the V gene TRBV12-3 or TRBV12-4, with 8 positions matching TRBD1. This CDR3 spans 15 amino acids. With 2 bases clipped from V and 5 bases from J, the junction kept 7 bases outside the gene matches. Here the CDR3 reads CASSLQDRVRETQYF. CDR3 sequence (DNA): TGTGCCAGCAGTTTACAGGACAGGGTAAGGGAGACCCAGTACTTC.

The chain carries TRBV7-8 and TRBJ2-3, with TRBD2 matching over 12 bases. Germline assignment: CDR1 SGHVS and CDR2 FQNEAQ. The J segment lost 3 bases and the V segment lost 6 bases, leaving 4 bases of the junction unmatched. The CDR3 has 15 residues. The CDR3 here is CASRGGTSGTDTQYF. As DNA, the CDR3 is TGTGCCAGCAGGGGCGGGACTAGCGGGACAGATACGCAGTATTTT. The whole variable domain, remainder taken from reference TRBV7-8 and TRBJ2-3, is GAGVSQSPRYKVAKRGQDVALRCDPISGHVSLFWYQQALGQGPEFLTYFQNEAQLDKSGLPSDRFFAERPEGSVSTLKIQRTQQEDSAVYLCASRGGTSGTDTQYFGPGTRLTVL.

The count of this clonotype is one. The chain is built from TRBV28 and TRBJ2-5; D is possibly TRBD2 (6 bases). Trimming removed 6 bases from V and 1 base from J, with 30 bases in between. The germline CDR1 and CDR2 sequences are MDHEN and SYDVKM. The CDR3 totals 20 residues. CDR3: CASSYSGTCGNQPFQETQYF. The CDR3 nucleotides are TGTGCCAGCAGCTATTCCGGGACTTGCGGGAACCAACCTTTCCAAGAGACCCAGTACTTC.

This clonotype was seen repeatedly, ten times or more. The V and J genes are TRBV29-1 and TRBJ2-5; tentatively, D is TRBD1 (6 bases). Trimming left V 7 bases short and J 6 bases short, with 15 bases between. This CDR3 contains 12 residues. Germline V gives CDR1 SQVTM, CDR2 ANQGSEA. The CDR3 protein is CSALDSSQTQYF. CDR3 in DNA: TGCAGCGCCTTGGACAGCTCGCAGACCCAGTACTTC.

With respect to this clonotype: A much bigger clone sits one base away, suggesting this may be a read error. This chain joins TRBV2 and TRBJ1-4, with D hard to call. Germline-derived CDR1 and CDR2 are SNHLY and FYNNEI. The CDR3 consists of 10 residues. Trimming left V 1 base short and J 11 bases short, with 2 bases between. Here the CDR3 reads CASSEGKLFF. The CDR3 DNA is TGTGCCAGCAGTGAAGGGAAACTGTTTTTT. Supplemented by reference TRBV2 and TRBJ1-4, the full variable domain reads EPEVTQTPSHQVTQMGQEVILRCVPISNHLYFYWYRQILGQKVEFLVSFYNNEISEKSEIFDDQFSVERPDGSNFTLKIRSTKLEDSAMYFCASSEGKLFFGSGTQLSVL.

CDR3 coding DNA: TGTGCCAGCAGCTTAGGCAACCAGGGTAGGTTCTTC. Translating it yields CASSLGNQGRFF. The chain is built from TRBV11-2 and TRBJ2-1; D might be TRBD1 (5 bases). Germline values: CDR1 SGHAT, CDR2 FQNNGV. V lost 1 base, J lost 15 bases, and 13 bases lay in between. This CDR3 has 12 amino acids. The full variable domain, with the rest looked up from reference TRBV11-2 and TRBJ2-1, is EAGVAQSPRYKIIEKRQSVAFWCNPISGHATLYWYQQILGQGPKLLIQFQNNGVVDDSQLPKDRFSAERLKGVDSTLKIQPAKLEDSAVYLCASSLGNQGRFFGPGTRLTVL.

The chain is built from TRBV6-6 and TRBJ2-3; 8 nucleotides align to TRBD2. Germline assignment: CDR1 MNHNY and CDR2 SVGAGI (reference sequence). The V gene end was trimmed by 2 bases and the J gene end by 3 bases; junction bases not matched to a gene: 4. The length of the CDR3 is 15 residues. Written as DNA, the CDR3 is TGTGCCAGCAGTTACGATGGCGGGAGGACAGATACGCAGTATTTT. Encoded protein: CASSYDGGRTDTQYF.

The genes are TRBV7-8 and TRBJ2-1, with 7 bases identical to TRBD2. Germline V gene lookup returns CDR1 SGHVS and CDR2 FQNEAQ. Trimming removed 5 bases from V and 14 bases from J; junction bases left unmatched: 12. The CDR3 length is 13 residues. CDR3 DNA sequence: TGTGCCAGCAGCCGCGGGACTACCCAAGGCGAGTTCTTC. Translation: CASSRGTTQGEFF.

This clonotype was counted only a few times. The gene calls are TRBV9 and TRBJ2-3; D may be TRBD1 or TRBD2 (5 bases each). Between the trimmed V and J ends, which lost 4 bases and 1 base, there was a span of 16 bases. This CDR3 is 16 amino acids long. Germline V CDR1 and CDR2: SGDLS, YYNGEE. CDR3 coding DNA: TGTGCCAGCAGCCCGACCGGGGACCTCGGCACAGATACGCAGTATTTT. Translated: CASSPTGDLGTDTQYF.

This sequence joins TRBV6-1 and TRBJ1-1; no definite D call. CDR3 length: 12 residues. Trimming left V 1 base short and J 4 bases short, with 4 bases between. Germline V gene data show CDR1 as MNHNS and CDR2 as SASEGT. In nucleotides, the CDR3 is TGTGCCAGCAGTGAAGTCGGCACTGAAGCTTTCTTT. This encodes CASSEVGTEAFF.

This clonotype was seen at least ten times. The rearrangement uses TRBV7-2 and TRBJ2-7; a possible D gene is TRBD2 (7 bases). V was shortened by 0 bases and J by 0 bases, with 12 bases between the two germline ends. In germline, CDR1 is SGHTA, CDR2 FQGNSA. The CDR3 is made up of 16 amino acids. CDR3 DNA sequence: TGTGCCAGCAGCTTAGCGGGCGGGGGCCTCTCCTACGAGCAGTACTTC. Its translation: CASSLAGGGLSYEQYF.